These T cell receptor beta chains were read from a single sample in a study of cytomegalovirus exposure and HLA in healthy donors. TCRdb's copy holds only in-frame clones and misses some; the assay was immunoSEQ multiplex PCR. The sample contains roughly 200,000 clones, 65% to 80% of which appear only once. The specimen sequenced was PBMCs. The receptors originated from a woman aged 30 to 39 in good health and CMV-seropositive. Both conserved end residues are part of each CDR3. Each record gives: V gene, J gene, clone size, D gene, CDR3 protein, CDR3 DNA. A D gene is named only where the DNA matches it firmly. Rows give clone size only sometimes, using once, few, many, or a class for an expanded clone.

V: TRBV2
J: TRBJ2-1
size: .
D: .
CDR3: CASSEAPLRSSYNEQFF
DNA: TGTGCCAGCAGTGAAGCCCCCTTGAGGAGCTCCTACAATGAGCAGTTCTTC

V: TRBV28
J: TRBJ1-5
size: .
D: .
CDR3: CASSGWGENQPQHF
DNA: TGTGCCAGCAGTGGATGGGGAGAGAATCAGCCCCAGCATTTT

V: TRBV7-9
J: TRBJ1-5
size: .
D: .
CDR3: CASSLGDTYSNQPQHF
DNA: TGTGCCAGCAGCTTAGGGGACACATATAGCAATCAGCCCCAGCATTTT

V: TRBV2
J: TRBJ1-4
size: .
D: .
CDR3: CASSLLTRGEKLFF
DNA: TGTGCCAGCAGCCTATTGACCCGGGGGGAAAAACTGTTTTTT

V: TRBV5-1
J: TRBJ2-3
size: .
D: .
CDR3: CASRPRPQYADTQYF
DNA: TGCGCCAGCAGACCTAGGCCTCAATACGCAGATACGCAGTATTTT

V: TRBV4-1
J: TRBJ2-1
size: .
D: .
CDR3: CASSPEGDNEQFF
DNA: TGCGCCAGCAGCCCCGAAGGGGACAATGAGCAGTTCTTC

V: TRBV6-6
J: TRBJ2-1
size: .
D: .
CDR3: CASSSRDEQFF
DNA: TGTGCCAGCAGTTCGAGGGATGAGCAGTTCTTC

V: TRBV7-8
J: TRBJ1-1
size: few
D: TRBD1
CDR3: CASSLARTGAMYTEAFF
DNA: TGTGCCAGCAGCTTAGCTCGGACAGGAGCGATGTACACTGAAGCTTTCTTT

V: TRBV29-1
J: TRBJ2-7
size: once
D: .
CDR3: CSAHDSSTYEQYF
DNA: TGCAGCGCCCATGACAGCAGCACCTACGAGCAGTACTTC

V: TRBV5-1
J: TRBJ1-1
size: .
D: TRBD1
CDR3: CASSLGTAMNTEAFF
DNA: TGCGCCAGCAGCTTAGGGACAGCCATGAACACTGAAGCTTTCTTT

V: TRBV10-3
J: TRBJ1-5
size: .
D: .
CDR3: CAIGERVWQPQHF
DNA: TGTGCCATCGGAGAGAGGGTTTGGCAGCCCCAGCATTTT

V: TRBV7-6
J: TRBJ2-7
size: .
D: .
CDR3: CASSLGATYEQYF
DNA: TGTGCCAGCAGCTTAGGGGCCACCTACGAGCAGTACTTC

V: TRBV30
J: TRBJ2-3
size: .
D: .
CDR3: CAWSRGDTQYF
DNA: TGTGCCTGGAGTAGAGGAGATACGCAGTATTTT

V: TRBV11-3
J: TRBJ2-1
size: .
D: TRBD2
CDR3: CASSLVAGAYNEQFF
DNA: TGTGCCAGCAGCTTAGTGGCGGGGGCCTACAATGAGCAGTTCTTC

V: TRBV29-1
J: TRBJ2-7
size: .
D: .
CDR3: CSVRGGKGEQYF
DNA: TGCAGCGTGAGGGGGGGGAAGGGCGAGCAGTACTTC

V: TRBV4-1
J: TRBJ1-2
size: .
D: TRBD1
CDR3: CASSQMGQVRRGGYTF
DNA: TGCGCCAGCAGCCAGATGGGACAGGTCAGGAGGGGTGGCTACACCTTC

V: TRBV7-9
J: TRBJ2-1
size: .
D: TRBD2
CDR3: CASSLLAGEVGEQFF
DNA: TGTGCCAGCAGCTTGCTAGCGGGGGAAGTGGGTGAGCAGTTCTTC

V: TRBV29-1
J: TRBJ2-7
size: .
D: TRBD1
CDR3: CSAEGGPYEQYF
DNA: TGCAGCGCAGAAGGGGGCCCCTACGAGCAGTACTTC

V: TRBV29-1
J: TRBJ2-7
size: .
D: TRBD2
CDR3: CSVGTGTSGYEQYF
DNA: TGCAGCGTTGGTACCGGGACTAGCGGATACGAGCAGTACTTC

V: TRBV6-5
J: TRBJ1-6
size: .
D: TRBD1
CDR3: CASRWTGFERNSPLHF
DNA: TGTGCCAGCCGTTGGACAGGATTCGAACGTAATTCACCCCTCCACTTT

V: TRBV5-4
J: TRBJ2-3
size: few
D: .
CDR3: CASSGTGTDTQYF
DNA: TGTGCCAGCTCAGGAACGGGCACAGATACGCAGTATTTT

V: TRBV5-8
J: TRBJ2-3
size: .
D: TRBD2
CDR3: CASSHWGGRIGDTQYF
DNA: TGTGCCAGCAGCCATTGGGGGGGGAGGATAGGAGATACGCAGTATTTT

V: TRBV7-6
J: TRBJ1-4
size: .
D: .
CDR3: CASSLGGGNEKLFF
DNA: TGTGCCAGCAGCTTGGGGGGGGGAAATGAAAAACTGTTTTTT

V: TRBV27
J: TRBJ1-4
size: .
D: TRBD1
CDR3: CASSPLDRVETEKLFF
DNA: TGTGCCAGCAGTCCGCTGGACAGGGTCGAGACTGAAAAACTGTTTTTT

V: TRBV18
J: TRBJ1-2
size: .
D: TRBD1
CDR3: CASSPRSTGNGYTF
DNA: TGTGCCAGCTCACCACGTTCGACAGGGAATGGCTACACCTTC

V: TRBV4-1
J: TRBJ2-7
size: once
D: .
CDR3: CASSRGGQNEQYF
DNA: TGCGCCAGCAGCCGAGGAGGACAGAACGAGCAGTACTTC

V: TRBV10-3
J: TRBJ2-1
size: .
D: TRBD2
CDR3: CATGGASGGSSSYNEQFF
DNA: TGTGCCACCGGGGGGGCTAGCGGGGGCTCGAGCTCCTACAATGAGCAGTTCTTC

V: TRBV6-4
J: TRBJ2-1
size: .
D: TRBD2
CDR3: CASSPLTSDSPNEQFF
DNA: TGTGCCAGCAGCCCCCTAACTAGCGACAGTCCCAATGAGCAGTTCTTC

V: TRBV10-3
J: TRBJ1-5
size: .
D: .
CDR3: CAISDPTREVDQPQHF
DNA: TGTGCCATCAGTGACCCTACAAGGGAGGTAGATCAGCCCCAGCATTTT

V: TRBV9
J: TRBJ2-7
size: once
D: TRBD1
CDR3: CASSEGRQGNYEQYF
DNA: TGTGCCAGCAGCGAGGGAAGACAGGGGAACTACGAGCAGTACTTC

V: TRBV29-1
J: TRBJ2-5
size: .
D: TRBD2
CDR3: CSVAGLAGEETQYF
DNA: TGCAGCGTTGCGGGACTAGCGGGGGAAGAGACCCAGTACTTC

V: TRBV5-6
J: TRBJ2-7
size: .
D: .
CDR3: CASSAKRADYEQYF
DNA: TGTGCCAGCAGCGCCAAGCGGGCTGACTACGAGCAGTACTTC

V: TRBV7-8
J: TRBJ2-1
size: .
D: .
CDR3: CASSPGAGRDNEQFF
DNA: TGTGCCAGCAGCCCGGGGGCGGGGAGGGACAATGAGCAGTTCTTC

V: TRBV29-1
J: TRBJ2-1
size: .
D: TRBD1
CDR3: CSVEGQVASLYNEQFF
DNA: TGCAGCGTGGAAGGACAGGTCGCTTCTCTCTACAATGAGCAGTTCTTC

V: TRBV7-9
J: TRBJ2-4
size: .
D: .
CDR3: CASSEKAKNIQYF
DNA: TGTGCCAGCTCAGAAAAAGCCAAAAACATTCAGTACTTC

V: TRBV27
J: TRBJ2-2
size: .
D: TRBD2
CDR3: CASLASSGNTLGTGELFF
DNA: TGTGCCAGTCTGGCGTCTAGCGGTAACACGTTGGGAACCGGGGAGCTGTTTTTT

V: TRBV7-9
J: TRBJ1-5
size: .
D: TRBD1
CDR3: CASSLDRGLNQPQHF
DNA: TGTGCCAGCAGCTTGGACAGGGGGCTTAATCAGCCCCAGCATTTT

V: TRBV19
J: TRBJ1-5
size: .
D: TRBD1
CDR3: CASSTAGGEFNQPQHF
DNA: TGTGCCAGTAGTACCGCAGGGGGAGAATTCAATCAGCCCCAGCATTTT

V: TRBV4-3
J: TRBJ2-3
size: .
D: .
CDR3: CASSQDWRLGVTDTQYF
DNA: TGCGCCAGCAGCCAAGATTGGAGACTAGGGGTCACAGATACGCAGTATTTT

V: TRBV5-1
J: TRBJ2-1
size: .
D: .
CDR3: CASSAEGWGKFF
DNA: TGCGCCAGCAGCGCCGAGGGCTGGGGTAAGTTCTTC

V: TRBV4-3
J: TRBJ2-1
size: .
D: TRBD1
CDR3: CASSQGQGAWDEQFF
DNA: TGCGCCAGCAGCCAAGGACAGGGGGCATGGGATGAGCAGTTCTTC

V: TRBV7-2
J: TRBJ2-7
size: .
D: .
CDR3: CASSLSRSYEQYF
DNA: TGTGCCAGCAGCTTGAGTCGGTCCTACGAGCAGTACTTC

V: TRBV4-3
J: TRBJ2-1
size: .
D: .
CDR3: CASSHRVAAYNEQFF
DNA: TGCGCCAGCAGCCACCGGGTGGCTGCCTACAATGAGCAGTTCTTC

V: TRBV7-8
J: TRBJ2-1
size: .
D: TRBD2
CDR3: CASSILAGDYNEQFF
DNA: TGTGCCAGCAGCATTCTAGCGGGAGATTACAATGAGCAGTTCTTC

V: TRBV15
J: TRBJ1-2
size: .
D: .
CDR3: CATSRGGAASSIYGYTF
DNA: TGTGCCACCAGCAGAGGGGGCGCCGCAAGCTCGATCTATGGCTACACCTTC

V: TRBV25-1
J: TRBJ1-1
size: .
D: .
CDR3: CASSEFGENTEAFF
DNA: TGTGCCAGCAGTGAATTTGGAGAGAACACTGAAGCTTTCTTT

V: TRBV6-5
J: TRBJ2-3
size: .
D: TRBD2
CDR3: CASSRLAGLSDTQYF
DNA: TGTGCCAGCAGCCGACTAGCGGGATTGTCAGATACGCAGTATTTT

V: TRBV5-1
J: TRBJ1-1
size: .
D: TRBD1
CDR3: CASSLYTGGETEAFF
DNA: TGCGCCAGCAGCTTATACACAGGGGGCGAGACTGAAGCTTTCTTT

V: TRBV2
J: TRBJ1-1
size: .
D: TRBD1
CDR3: CASSEGTGRAFF
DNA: TGTGCCAGCAGTGAAGGGACAGGGAGAGCTTTCTTT